This TCR beta chain was sequenced in a study of post-analysis software for immune sequencing data. Study-wide background: Relapsing-remitting, secondary progressive and progressive-relapsing multiple sclerosis courses were included.

The ends were cut back, 5 bases at V and 0 bases at J, with 12 bases in the middle. The CDR3 spans 15 residues. In its sample, this clonotype was seen once. Its specificity is not known. Unique molecular identifiers had been added to the TCR beta cDNA libraries. Some 500,000 cDNA molecules came from around 1 to 10 million T cells. Via MiXCR, TCRdb re-called the PCR reads, giving one row per CDR3 protein. Of about 570,000 distinct CDR3 sequences in the sample, 34% were seen once. Study observations and caveats: Same-batch preparations were strongly co-clustered by F measure. Patients used several TRBV segments, including TRBV5-6, TRBV5-1 and TRBV20-1, more often than controls. Versus controls, multiple sclerosis patients showed significantly lower diversity (normalized Chao1).

The genes are TRBV12-3 or TRBV12-4 and TRBJ2-3; maybe TRBD1 (5 bases). Sample: blood. This TCR derives from a girl aged 2-17 years with multiple sclerosis. The CDR3, as DNA: TGTGCCAGCAGTACAGGCTCCCTGAGCACAGATACGCAGTATTTT. Amino acids: CASSTGSLSTDTQYF.